This T cell receptor beta chain emerged from a study of blood T cell repertoires in COVID-19. Turning to the study itself: COVID-19 samples from acute and convalescent phases originated in the United States, Italy and Spain.

Per the original data handling: Amplified reference gene primers provided the basis for estimating nucleated cell counts. TCRdb keeps only in-frame clones here, not all; method: immunoSEQ multiplex PCR. The V and J calls and clone size are taken from that table; D and trimming were inferred from the DNA. The table lists about 190,000 clones, less than 90% of them singletons. The V end lost 0 bases, the J end lost 5 bases, and 13 bases lay between the germline ends. The CDR3 has 15 amino acids. Looked up from germline, CDR1 is PRHDT and CDR2 is FYEKMQ (reference sequence). The chain links TRBV13 to TRBJ2-5; the D is unclear. The sequence came from a woman aged 40-49 years with acute or convalescent COVID-19. Sequencing was performed on peripheral blood. The CDR3 region has the DNA TGTGCCAGCAGCTTAGGCGGTAGTTCTAGTGAGACCCAGTACTTC. Translating it yields CASSLGGSSSETQYF.